This T cell receptor (beta chain) emerged from a study of a mutant IDH1 vaccine in newly diagnosed glioma. Study at large: Sex among treated patients split about 60% male, around 40% female; mean age was roughly 42 years. Notes on the study in general: Evidence of vaccine-induced immune responses was documented in about 93% of patients.

Time point denoted: week 11, during vaccination. The study gave 300 ug of mutant IDH1 20-mer peptide per vaccine dose, with topical imiquimod. Clones were read by immunoSEQ multiplex PCR, and TCRdb kept only the in-frame ones, dropping some. This sample has fewer than 150,000 clones; roughly 90% occur once, and the top ten carry 0.55% to 0.7%. The CDR3 is made up of 14 amino acids. V was pared by 4 bases and J by 0 bases, with 10 bases between. Germline values: CDR1 MGHRA, CDR2 YSYEKL. On this clone itself: Its specificity is not known.

This TCR was recovered from a woman in her forties or fifties with glioma. The specimen was PBMCs, collected from a glioma patient whose treatment included an IDH1 peptide vaccine. The rearrangement joins TRBV4-1 to TRBJ2-7; D unclear. CDR3 region: CASSPSPYSYEQYF. CDR3 coding DNA: TGCGCCAGCAGCCCGTCCCCATACTCCTACGAGCAGTACTTC.